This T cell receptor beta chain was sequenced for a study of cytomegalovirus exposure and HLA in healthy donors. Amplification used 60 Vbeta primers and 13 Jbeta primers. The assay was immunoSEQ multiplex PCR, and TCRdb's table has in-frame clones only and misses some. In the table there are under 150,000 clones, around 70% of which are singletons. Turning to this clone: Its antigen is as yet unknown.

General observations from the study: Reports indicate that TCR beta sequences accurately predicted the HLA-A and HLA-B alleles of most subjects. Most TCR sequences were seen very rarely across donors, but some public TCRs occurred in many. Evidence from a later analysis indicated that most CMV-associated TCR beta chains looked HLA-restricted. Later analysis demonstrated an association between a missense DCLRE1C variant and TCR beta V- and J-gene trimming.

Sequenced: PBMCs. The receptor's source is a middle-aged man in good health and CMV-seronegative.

The DNA of the CDR3 is TGTGCCATCAGTGCCGGGGAGACCACCGGGGAGCTGTTTTTT. It is translated as CAISAGETTGELFF. The chain has TRBV10-3 and TRBJ2-2; D possibly corresponds to TRBD2 (5 bases). CDR1 is ENHRY, CDR2 SYGVKD, per germline. This CDR3 is 14 amino acids long. The V and J ends lost 4 bases and 4 bases respectively, with 10 bases between them.